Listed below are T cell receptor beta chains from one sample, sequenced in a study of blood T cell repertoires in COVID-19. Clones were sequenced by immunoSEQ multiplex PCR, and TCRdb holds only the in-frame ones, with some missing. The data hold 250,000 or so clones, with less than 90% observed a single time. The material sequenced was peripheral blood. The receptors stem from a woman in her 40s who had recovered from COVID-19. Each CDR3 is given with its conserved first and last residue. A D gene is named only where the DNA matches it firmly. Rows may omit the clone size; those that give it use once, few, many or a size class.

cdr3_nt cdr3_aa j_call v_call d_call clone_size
TGTGCCAGCAGCCAAGGGACAGGGTGGACTGAAGCTTTCTTT CASSQGTGWTEAFF TRBJ1-1 TRBV7-2 TRBD1 NA
TGTGCCAGCAGCGTCAGACACAGCAATAACTATGGCTACACCTTC CASSVRHSNNYGYTF TRBJ1-2 TRBV9 NA NA
TGTGCCAGCATTCGACTAGCGGGGGGGAACACAGATACGCAGTATTTT CASIRLAGGNTDTQYF TRBJ2-3 TRBV2 TRBD2 few
TGTGCCAGCTCACCACAGGGAGGGGACATCGGGGAGCTGTTTTTT CASSPQGGDIGELFF TRBJ2-2 TRBV18 NA NA
TGTGCCAGCAGTTCTACAGTCGAGGCTTTCTTT CASSSTVEAFF TRBJ1-1 TRBV28 NA once
TGCAGCGTATCCGGGACAGGGCAAAGGGAGCAGTACTTC CSVSGTGQREQYF TRBJ2-7 TRBV29-1 TRBD1 once
TGCGCCAGCAGCCGACAAAGACAGGCTCGTTCTGACGAGCAGTACTTC CASSRQRQARSDEQYF TRBJ2-7 TRBV4-1 NA NA
TGTGCCAGCTCAGCGGGACAGGGGGCTGACTATGGCTACACCTTC CASSAGQGADYGYTF TRBJ1-2 TRBV18 TRBD1 NA
TGTGCCATCAGGTCGTGGAGCACTGAAGCTTTCTTT CAIRSWSTEAFF TRBJ1-1 TRBV10-3 NA NA
TGTGCCAGCAGCCAAGTGGGACTTACCCAAGAGACCCAGTACTTC CASSQVGLTQETQYF TRBJ2-5 TRBV3-1/TRBV3-2 NA NA
TGTGCCAGCAGCCACACCGAGCGGGGGGGCCCTGGATACGAGCAGTACTTC CASSHTERGGPGYEQYF TRBJ2-7 TRBV3-1/TRBV3-2 TRBD2 once
TGTGCCAGCAGCGTAGATCCAGGTCTGAACACCGGGGAGCTGTTTTTT CASSVDPGLNTGELFF TRBJ2-2 TRBV9 NA NA
TGTGCCAGTAGCCTGGCTAGCGGTTTCCACGAGCAGTACTTC CASSLASGFHEQYF TRBJ2-7 TRBV6-2/TRBV6-3 TRBD2 NA
TGTGCCAGCAGCCAACTGCGGGGGGGCGAGACAGATACGCAGTATTTT CASSQLRGGETDTQYF TRBJ2-3 TRBV3-1/TRBV3-2 TRBD2 NA
TGCGCCAGCAGCCCCGGACAGGGCACCAATAATGAAAAACTGTTTTTT CASSPGQGTNNEKLFF TRBJ1-4 TRBV5-1 TRBD1 NA